This T cell receptor (beta chain) derives from a study of identical twins. CDR1 MNHEY and CDR2 SVGAGI come from the germline V gene. Trimming stripped 6 bases from V and 7 bases from J, with 12 bases between. The CDR3 covers 12 residues. Each CDR3 protein is one row after TCRdb ran MiXCR on the 5' RACE reads. Of approximately 550,000 distinct CDR3 sequences listed, 20% to 25% are singletons. The sample was also reused in another study, on yellow fever vaccine responses in identical twins.

The chain couples TRBV6-5 to TRBJ1-2; maybe TRBD1 (5 bases). The receptor comes from a woman aged 18-29 years in good health. The sequenced material came from CD4+ T cells sorted from blood. The CDR3 loop reads CASRGTTTGYTF. For the CDR3, the DNA is TGTGCCAGCAGGGGGACTACAACTGGCTACACCTTC.